This T cell receptor beta chain was captured in a study of human T cells and chemical hapten exposure. Turning to the study itself: TCR yield per sample varied, mainly due to pooled library volumes. General study results and limits: There was no change with DPC sensitization in TCRs above 1 in 1000 frequency.

TCRdb recomputed calls from the RACE reads with MiXCR, one row per CDR3 protein. The table records fewer than 85,000 distinct CDR3 sequences, 8.6% of them present only once. This clonotype has only a few counts. The antigen remains undetermined. Time point reported: healthy volunteer bleed at 6 weeks. RNA extraction used unfractionated whole blood as the source of total RNA. The CDR3 covers 18 residues. After removal of 3 bases from V and 1 base from J, the junction contained 6 bases not matched to a gene. Germline lookup yields CDR1 SGHTA and CDR2 FQGNSA. The V call is TRBV7-2, the J call TRBJ2-3, with 14 bases identical to TRBD2. The source of this sequence is a female donor in good health. Some clones in this sample may be carry-over from other donors' samples. What was sequenced was whole blood. CDR3 sequence reads: CASSLRLAGGRGTDTQYF. CDR3 sequence (DNA): TGTGCCAGCAGCTTGAGACTAGCGGGGGGGCGGGGCACAGATACGCAGTATTTT. Full variable domain (missing parts from reference TRBV7-2 and TRBJ2-3): GAGVSQSPSNKVTEKGKDVELRCDPISGHTALYWYRQSLGQGLEFLIYFQGNSAPDKSGLPSDRFSAERTGGSVSTLTIQRTQQEDSAVYLCASSLRLAGGRGTDTQYFGPGTRLTVL.